Reported below is one T cell receptor (beta chain). These data belong to a study of shared T cell receptors in the human thymus. Sequencing was performed with immunoSEQ multiplex PCR; in TCRdb, only in-frame clones are kept and a portion is missing. The sample holds around 730,000 clones, 70% to 90% seen once. These records were also assigned to another study, of human thymus T cells. That work states: In unrelated individuals, thymic repertoires overlapped highly, according to related research.

This TCR came from a girl under three years old with a congenital heart defect. Sequencing used thymocytes.

The CDR3 DNA reads as TGTGCCATCAGTGATGGGACTAGCGGGGGCCTCCAGGATACGCAGTATTTT. It translates to CAISDGTSGGLQDTQYF. J is TRBJ2-3 and V is TRBV10-3; 14 nucleotides align to TRBD2. Trimming took 3 bases from V and 6 from J; bases not matched to a gene: 8. The CDR3 is 17 residues long. Germline assignment: CDR1 ENHRY and CDR2 SYGVKD.